This entry describes one T cell receptor (beta chain). As yet, its antigen is unknown. The sample is drawn from a study of early T cells in non-severe SARS-CoV-2 infection. General study points: Private and CD4 specificities were missed by VDJdb matching, skewed to anti-spike CD8.

V was cut by 6 bases and J by 3 bases, with 10 bases left in between. Germline values: CDR1 MNHNS, CDR2 SASEGT. CDR3 length: 13 residues. Separate cDNA molecules each had unique molecular identifiers attached to them. TCRdb reprocessed the 5' RACE reads with MiXCR, giving one entry per CDR3 protein. This table has 55,000 to 65,000 distinct CDR3 sequences, roughly a tenth appearing once. The sequencing sample was made of whole blood. This receptor was obtained from an adult who was a healthcare worker with PCR-confirmed SARS-CoV-2 infection or an uninfected control (not recorded which). The rearrangement links TRBV6-1 to TRBJ2-3; tentative D call: TRBD2 (5 bases). The CDR3 coding sequence is TGTGCCAGCAGGCGGACGGGAACAGATACGCAGTATTTT. It translates to CASRRTGTDTQYF.